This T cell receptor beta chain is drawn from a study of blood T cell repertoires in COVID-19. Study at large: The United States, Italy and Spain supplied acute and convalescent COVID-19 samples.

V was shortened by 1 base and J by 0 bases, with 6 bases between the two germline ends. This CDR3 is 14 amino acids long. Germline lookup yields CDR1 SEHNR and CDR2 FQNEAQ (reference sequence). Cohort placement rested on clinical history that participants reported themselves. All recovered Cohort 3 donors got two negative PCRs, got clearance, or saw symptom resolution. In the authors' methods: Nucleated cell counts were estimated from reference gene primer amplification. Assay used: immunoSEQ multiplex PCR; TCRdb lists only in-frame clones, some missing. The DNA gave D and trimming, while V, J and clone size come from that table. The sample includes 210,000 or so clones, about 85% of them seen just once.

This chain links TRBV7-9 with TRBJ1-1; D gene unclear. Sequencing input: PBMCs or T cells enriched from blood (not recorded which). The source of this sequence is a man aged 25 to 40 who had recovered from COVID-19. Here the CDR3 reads CASSLGQMNTEAFF. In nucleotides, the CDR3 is TGTGCCAGCAGCTTAGGACAAATGAACACTGAAGCTTTCTTT.